This T cell receptor beta chain was identified during a study of OX40 agonist ivuxolimab in advanced cancers. Study-wide context: Clinicians treated patients with ivuxolimab, an agonistic anti-OX40 (CD134) antibody. Hepatocellular carcinoma, melanoma, renal cell or head and neck cancer affected the dose-escalation patients.

A remark on this clone: Its specificity is not known.

Whole-study results and caveats: The study observed clonal expansion of CD4+ and CD8+ blood T cells by week 6 at 0.1 to 3.0 mg/kg. At 0.1-3.0 mg/kg, partial responders had clonal expansion among the lowest observed.

Some clones are missing from TCRdb's copy, which holds only in-frame ones; the method was immunoSEQ multiplex PCR. The table lists some 52,000 clones, roughly 93% of them singletons. From germline, CDR1 is SGHTA and CDR2 FQGTGA. Trimming removed 3 bases at V and 8 bases at J, with 13 bases between. This CDR3 has 13 amino acids. The V call is TRBV7-3, the J call TRBJ1-1; D remains unclear. Sequencing used CD4+ or CD8+ T cells sorted from blood, obtained in a trial of the OX40 agonist ivuxolimab. This TCR came from an adult with an advanced solid tumor such as melanoma, head and neck, liver or kidney cancer. The CDR3 coding sequence is TGTGCCAGCAGCTTCGGCGGAACCCCGGAAGCTTTCTTT. This sequence encodes CASSFGGTPEAFF.